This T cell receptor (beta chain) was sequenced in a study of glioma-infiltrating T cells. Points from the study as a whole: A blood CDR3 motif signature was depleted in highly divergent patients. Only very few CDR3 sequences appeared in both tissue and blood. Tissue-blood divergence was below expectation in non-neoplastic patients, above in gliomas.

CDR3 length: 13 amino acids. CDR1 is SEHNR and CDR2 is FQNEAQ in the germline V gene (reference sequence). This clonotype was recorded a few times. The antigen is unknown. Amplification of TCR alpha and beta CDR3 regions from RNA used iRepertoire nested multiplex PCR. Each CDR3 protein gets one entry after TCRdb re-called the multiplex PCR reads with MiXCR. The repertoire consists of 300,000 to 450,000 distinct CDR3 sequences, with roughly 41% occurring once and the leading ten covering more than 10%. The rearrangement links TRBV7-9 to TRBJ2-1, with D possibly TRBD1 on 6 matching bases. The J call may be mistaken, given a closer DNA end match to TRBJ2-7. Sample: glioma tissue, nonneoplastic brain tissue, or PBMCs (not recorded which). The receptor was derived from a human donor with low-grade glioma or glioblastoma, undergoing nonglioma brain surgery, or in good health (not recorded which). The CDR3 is CASSQATGTEQYF. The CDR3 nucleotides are TGTGCCAGCAGCCAGGCAACAGGGACCGAGCAGTACTTC.